This T cell receptor (beta chain) was recorded in a study of T cells in localized non-small cell lung cancer. Study-level findings and limits: The tumor had only one region sequenced, so heterogeneity remains possible.

V was pared by 4 bases and J by 7 bases, with 23 bases between. Per the germline V gene, CDR1 is LNHDA and CDR2 is SQIVND (reference sequence). The CDR3 has 17 amino acids. TCRdb's table, derived via immunoSEQ multiplex PCR, lists solely in-frame clones and lacks some. The sample comprises 20,000 to 25,000 clones, about 85% of which are singletons, and over 20% rests with the top ten. As for this clone: Its target is unknown.

The source of this sequence is a man aged 35 to 69 with stage II squamous cell lung carcinoma. The sequencing used PBMCs, collected before any cancer treatment. The chain links TRBV19 to TRBJ1-5; a possible D gene is TRBD1 (6 bases). In nucleotides, the CDR3 is TGTGCCAGTAGTAGATCAAGTCGTACAGGGAACGTACAGCCCCAGCATTTT. This codes for CASSRSSRTGNVQPQHF.